The 18 T cell receptor beta chains below all came from one sample that was sequenced in a study of T cells in Graves' hyperthyroidism and ophthalmopathy. It was RNA transcripts that yielded the amplified TCR beta CDR3 regions. HTBI primers were the set used in a first-round RT-PCR of the TCR CDR3. MiXCR, applied by TCRdb to the multiplex PCR reads, yields one record per CDR3 protein. The sample has hundreds of thousands of distinct CDR3 sequences, around 15% seen once. Sequencing input: blood. The receptor set was obtained from a woman aged 25 to 39 with Graves' hyperthyroidism.

There are many counts of this clonotype. This chain uses TRBV18 with TRBJ2-7; D remains ambiguous. The CDR3 length is 14 residues. The ends were cut back, 3 bases at V and 0 bases at J, with 9 bases in the middle. CDR1 KGHSH and CDR2 LQKENI come from the germline V gene. The CDR3 is CASSPVLGSYEQYF. DNA of the CDR3: TGTGCCAGCTCACCCGTCCTCGGCTCCTACGAGCAGTACTTC.

This clonotype was seen at least ten times. CDR3 residues: CASKPAGVEQYF. DNA of the CDR3: TGTGCCAGCAAACCAGCGGGAGTCGAGCAGTACTTC. This chain links TRBV2 with TRBJ2-7, with TRBD2 identical over 8 bases. The CDR3 length is 12 residues. J was trimmed by 6 bases and V by 7 bases; bases with no gene match: 5. Germline assignment: CDR1 SNHLY and CDR2 FYNNEI.

This clonotype was seen at least ten times. This chain uses TRBV6-1 with TRBJ1-2; D ambiguous. V lost 5 bases to trimming and J lost 2 bases, with 9 bases between them. CDR1 and CDR2 from the germline V gene are MNHNS and SASEGT. The CDR3 is 13 residues long. CDR3: CASSSDSNYGYTF. CDR3 bases: TGTGCCAGCAGTTCCGACTCGAACTATGGCTACACCTTC.

This clonotype was detected once. This may be a read error, as it is one base from a much larger clone. The J gene is TRBJ2-5, the V gene TRBV4-2; D is unresolved. Germline assignment: CDR1 LGHNA and CDR2 YNFKEQ. The length of the CDR3 is 15 residues. Here the CDR3 reads CASSQDLSFQETQDF. Here the CDR3 DNA reads TGTGCCAGCAGCCAAGATCTGTCATTCCAAGAGACCCAGGACTTC.

This clonotype appeared many times. This chain joins TRBV7-9 and TRBJ1-5; 8 nucleotides align to TRBD1. After removal of 4 bases from V and 0 bases from J, the junction contained 2 bases not matched to a gene. Germline V gene lookup returns CDR1 SEHNR and CDR2 FQNEAQ (reference sequence). CDR3 size: 15 residues. The CDR3 DNA sequence: TGTGCCAGCAGCTCGGGACAGGTTAGCAATCAGCCCCAGCATTTT. Encoded protein: CASSSGQVSNQPQHF.

The chain employs TRBV7-2 and TRBJ1-3; D remains ambiguous. The V gene's germline CDR1 is SGHTA and CDR2 FQGNSA. V lost 3 bases and J 1 base, leaving 7 bases between the germline ends. The CDR3 consists of 14 residues. The CDR3 DNA is TGTGCCAGCAGCTTCACGTGGTCTGGAAACACCATATATTTT. It yields the protein CASSFTWSGNTIYF. Full variable domain (outside the CDR3, taken from reference TRBV7-2 and TRBJ1-3): GAGVSQSPSNKVTEKGKDVELRCDPISGHTALYWYRQSLGQGLEFLIYFQGNSAPDKSGLPSDRFSAERTGGSVSTLTIQRTQQEDSAVYLCASSFTWSGNTIYFGEGSWLTVV.

V usage is TRBV12-3 or TRBV12-4 and J usage is TRBJ1-5, with D unresolved. With 3 bases removed from V and 4 bases from J, the gap between germline ends came to 10 bases. The CDR3 is 14 amino acids. The CDR3 DNA reads TGTGCCAGCAGTTTGGCTCTGGGGAATCAGCCCCAGCATTTT. It translates to CASSLALGNQPQHF.

This clonotype was recorded a few times. This chain joins TRBV20-1 and TRBJ2-5, with TRBD1 as a possible D gene (6 bases). Per the germline V gene, CDR1 is DFQATT and CDR2 is SNEGSKA (reference sequence). The V end was cut by 1 base, the J end by 2 bases, with 11 bases between. This CDR3 comprises 14 residues. The CDR3 is CSARGGRSQETQYF. CDR3 nucleotide sequence: TGCAGTGCTAGAGGGGGGCGATCACAAGAGACCCAGTACTTC.

The sample holds many counts of this clonotype. This chain uses TRBV24-1 with TRBJ2-3, with 7 bases matching TRBD2. CDR3 length equals 17 residues. The germline V gene has CDR1 KGHDR and CDR2 SFDVKD. Trimming took 0 bases from V and 2 from J; bases not matched to a gene: 7. The DNA of the CDR3 is TGTGCCACCAGTGATTTGCAAGGGGAGGGCTACACAGATACGCAGTATTTT. Translation gives CATSDLQGEGYTDTQYF.

The V and J genes are TRBV15 and TRBJ2-7; no clear D gene. The V and J ends lost 5 bases and 2 bases respectively, with 16 bases between them. This CDR3 has 15 amino acids. CDR1 LNHNV and CDR2 YYDKDF come from the germline V gene (reference sequence). In nucleotides, the CDR3 is TGTGCCACCAGCTTATCTTCCGGCCCCACCTACGAGCAGTACTTC. Its protein product is CATSLSSGPTYEQYF. Drawing the rest from reference TRBV15 and TRBJ2-7, the complete variable domain is DAMVIQNPRYQVTQFGKPVTLSCSQTLNHNVMYWYQQKSSQAPKLLFHYYDKDFNNEADTPDNFQSRRPNTSFCFLDIRSPGLGDTAMYLCATSLSSGPTYEQYFGPGTRLTVT.

This clonotype was seen at least ten times. Written as DNA, the CDR3 is TGTGCCAGCAGCTTCTTCCCGGGACAGGGGGGTGAAAAACTGTTTTTT. Its translation is CASSFFPGQGGEKLFF. The V gene is TRBV7-2, the J gene TRBJ1-4, with 11 bases lining up with TRBD1. Losses at the gene ends were 3 bases for V and 7 bases for J; bases not matched to a gene: 7. Per the germline V gene, CDR1 is SGHTA and CDR2 is FQGNSA. The CDR3 loop spans 16 amino acids.

The chain has TRBV5-1 and TRBJ2-5; D could derive from TRBD1 or TRBD2 (5 bases each). From germline, CDR1 is SGHRS and CDR2 YFSETQ. Between the trimmed V and J ends, which lost 2 bases and 1 base, there was a span of 9 bases. The CDR3 length is 14 residues. CDR3 bases: TGCGCCAGCAGCTTATTGGGGACCCAAGAGACCCAGTACTTC. It encodes CASSLLGTQETQYF.

CDR3 in amino acids: CASSRQGVRETQYF. CDR3 bases: TGCGCCAGCAGTAGACAGGGAGTGAGGGAGACCCAGTACTTC. This sequence joins TRBV10-2 and TRBJ2-5, with TRBD1 matching 7 bases. This CDR3 contains 14 residues. V trimming: 5 bases; J trimming: 5 bases; junction bases outside the gene matches: 8. Germline CDR1 is WSHSY and CDR2 is SAAADI.

This clonotype was seen many times. The gene calls are TRBV12-3 or TRBV12-4 and TRBJ2-1; TRBD1 agrees at 7 bases. The CDR3 extends over 15 amino acids. Trimming at V came to 1 base and at J to 4 bases, leaving 4 bases not matched to a gene. The CDR3 loop is CASSLGQGLYNEQFF. The DNA for the CDR3 is TGTGCCAGCAGTTTAGGACAGGGTCTGTACAATGAGCAGTTCTTC.

In nucleotides, the CDR3 is TGTGCCAGCAGCGTAGGGACAATGTCACCCCTCCACTTT. Protein product: CASSVGTMSPLHF. The rearrangement uses TRBV9 and TRBJ1-6, with D possibly TRBD1 on 5 matching bases. CDR1 and CDR2 from the germline V gene are SGDLS and YYNGEE. V gave up 0 bases and J gave up 10 bases, with 8 bases separating them. CDR3 length equals 13 residues.

This clonotype was observed a handful of times. This chain uses TRBV7-2 with TRBJ2-7, with 15 bases aligning to TRBD2. CDR1 is SGHTA and CDR2 is FQGNSA in the germline V gene. Trimming removed 5 bases from V and 5 bases from J; junction bases left unmatched: 13. There are 18 residues in the CDR3. CDR3 bases: TGTGCCAGCAGCCTATTAGGGACTAGCGGGAGGTTTTTTGACGAGCAGTACTTC. Protein sequence: CASSLLGTSGRFFDEQYF. Using reference TRBV7-2 and TRBJ2-7 for the parts outside the CDR3, the full variable domain is GAGVSQSPSNKVTEKGKDVELRCDPISGHTALYWYRQSLGQGLEFLIYFQGNSAPDKSGLPSDRFSAERTGGSVSTLTIQRTQQEDSAVYLCASSLLGTSGRFFDEQYFGPGTRLTVT.

This clonotype showed up many times. The chain uses TRBV6-1 and TRBJ2-1; TRBD2 agrees at 7 bases. The CDR3 runs 15 residues. Per the germline V gene, CDR1 is MNHNS and CDR2 is SASEGT. Trimming at V came to 2 bases and at J to 3 bases, leaving 4 bases not matched to a gene. Written as DNA, the CDR3 is TGTGCCAGCAGTGAATCTAGCGGCGGCTACAATGAGCAGTTCTTC. Protein product: CASSESSGGYNEQFF.

This clonotype was counted ten times or more. V is TRBV28 and J is TRBJ1-2; 8 bases match TRBD1. The V and J ends lost 4 bases and 5 bases, in that order; junction bases with no gene match: 12. CDR1 is MDHEN, CDR2 SYDVKM, per germline. The CDR3 contains 16 residues. The CDR3 coding sequence is TGTGCCAGCAGTTCGACAGGGGTCCTGTCCCTATATGGCTACACCTTC. Protein product: CASSSTGVLSLYGYTF.